This T cell receptor beta chain was obtained from a study of shared clonotypes between healthy human individuals. Study summary: There were three CD4 naive, three CD4 memory, two CD8 naive and one CD8 memory plates per donor.

In regard to this clone: Antigen specificity is unknown.

Study-wide points: Exclusively blood specimens were collected; tissue repertoires likely differ.

Original handling: ImmunoSEQ supplied junction-only sequences lacking quality scores, so filtering was different. Using immunoSEQ multiplex PCR, the repertoire was profiled, and TCRdb retains in-frame clones only, with some absent. V and J calls and clone size are copied from that table; D and trimming were computed from the DNA. This table holds 1,400,000 or so clones, about 98.5% found once. This CDR3 is 15 amino acids long. Trimming shortened V by 1 base and J by 3 bases, and 10 bases separated the two germline ends. Germline V gene sequence: CDR1 MGHDK, CDR2 SYGVNS. Source material: naive CD4+ T cells sorted from blood. Indicated subset: CD45RA+ positively selected. The sequence was collected from a man aged 25 to 45 in good health. The chain couples TRBV25-1 to TRBJ2-1, with TRBD2 as a possible D gene (5 bases). The CDR3 loop reads CASSESRGIYNEQFF. DNA of the CDR3: TGTGCCAGCAGTGAATCGAGAGGGATCTACAATGAGCAGTTCTTC. The full variable domain, in which reference TRBV25-1 and TRBJ2-1 provide the parts outside the CDR3, is EADIYQTPRYLVIGTGKKITLECSQTMGHDKMYWYQQDPGMELHLIHYSYGVNSTEKGDLSSESTVSRIRTEHFPLTLESARPSHTSQYLCASSESRGIYNEQFFGPGTRLTVL.